The rows below give T cell receptor beta chains drawn from one sample of a study of blood T cell repertoires in COVID-19. Profiled with immunoSEQ multiplex PCR; TCRdb holds only in-frame clones, not every one. This sample has under 85,000 clones, with about 86% found just once. What was sequenced was peripheral blood. The receptors stem from an elderly man with active or convalescent COVID-19. Each CDR3 is given with its conserved first and last residue. A D gene is named only where the DNA matches it firmly. Not all rows give a size; the values are once, few, many and, for expanded clones, a class.

clone_size	v_call	j_call	d_call	cdr3_nt	cdr3_aa
-	TRBV5-5	TRBJ1-1	TRBD1	TGTGCCAGTAGGGGGCCGGGAAACACTGAAGCTTTCTTT	CASRGPGNTEAFF
-	TRBV19	TRBJ2-1	TRBD2	TGTGCCAGTAGTCTCGGGTCTAGCGGGAACAATGAGCAGTTCTTC	CASSLGSSGNNEQFF
-	TRBV3-1/TRBV3-2	TRBJ1-1	-	TGTGCCAGCAGCCAAGATTATACTGAAGCTTTCTTT	CASSQDYTEAFF
-	TRBV18	TRBJ1-2	-	TGTGCCAGCTCACCTTTGGACAGAGAATATGGCTACACCTTC	CASSPLDREYGYTF
-	TRBV4-1	TRBJ2-7	TRBD1	TGCGCCAGCAGCCATTGGGGACAGGGTAGAAACGAGCAGTACTTC	CASSHWGQGRNEQYF
-	TRBV10-2	TRBJ2-1	TRBD2	TGCGCCAGCAGTGATGGACGGGGTAGCGGGAACTATGAGCAGTTCTTC	CASSDGRGSGNYEQFF
-	TRBV10-1	TRBJ2-2	-	TGCGCCAGCAACAGTAACACCGGGGAGCTGTTTTTT	CASNSNTGELFF
-	TRBV19	TRBJ1-1	-	TGTGCCAGTAGTATTGGTGGGAGCAGGAACACTGAAGCTTTCTTT	CASSIGGSRNTEAFF
-	TRBV19	TRBJ2-2	-	TGTGCCAGTAGTATTGGGGGCAGGAGGTCCACCGGGGAGCTGTTTTTT	CASSIGGRRSTGELFF
-	TRBV19	TRBJ1-5	TRBD1	TGTGCCAGTAGTATAGAAAGGACAGGGTGGCAGCCCCAGCATTTT	CASSIERTGWQPQHF
once	TRBV19	TRBJ1-1	TRBD1	TGTGCCAGTAGTATAACGATCAGGACAGGGGCGAACACTGAAGCTTTCTTT	CASSITIRTGANTEAFF
-	TRBV7-9	TRBJ1-1	TRBD1	TGTGCCAGCAGCTTAGCGACAGGGGGGGGAGCTTTCTTT	CASSLATGGGAFF
-	TRBV29-1	TRBJ2-1	TRBD2	TGCAGCGTTGAATCTCTAGGGACTAGCGGGAAAGATGAGCAGTTCTTC	CSVESLGTSGKDEQFF
few	TRBV30	TRBJ2-7	-	TGTGCCTGGAGCCCAGGGCCATGGCGCCCAAGCTCCTACGAGCAGTACTTC	CAWSPGPWRPSSYEQYF
once	TRBV5-1	TRBJ2-3	-	TGCGCCAGCAGCTTGGCCCGTATGGATACGCAGTATTTT	CASSLARMDTQYF
-	TRBV5-1	TRBJ1-2	TRBD1	TGCGCCAGCAGCGTCACAGGGGACCGGTACGGCTACACCTTC	CASSVTGDRYGYTF
once	TRBV28	TRBJ2-2	TRBD1	TGTGCCAGCAGTTGGGGGACAGTGAACACCGGGGAGCTGTTTTTT	CASSWGTVNTGELFF
-	TRBV29-1	TRBJ2-3	-	TGCAGCGTTGAGGACGGGAAAGATGGTGATACGCAGTATTTT	CSVEDGKDGDTQYF
-	TRBV2	TRBJ2-2	-	TGTGCCAGCAAAACCGACAAATCCACCGGGGAGCTGTTTTTT	CASKTDKSTGELFF
-	TRBV7-7	TRBJ2-3	TRBD2	TGTGCCAGCAGCTTCGGGACTAGCGGGGGGAGCCTCACAGATACGCAGTATTTT	CASSFGTSGGSLTDTQYF
-	TRBV13	TRBJ2-7	TRBD1	TGTGCCAGCAGCTTAGGCGGGACAGCACTCTCCTACGAGCAGTACTTC	CASSLGGTALSYEQYF
-	TRBV6-6	TRBJ1-5	-	TGTGCCAGCAGCATAACAGGGCCGGGCGGCAATCAGCCCCAGCATTTT	CASSITGPGGNQPQHF
-	TRBV3-1/TRBV3-2	TRBJ1-4	TRBD1	TGTGCCAGCAGCCAAGCGTACAGGGGAGAAAAACTGTTTTTT	CASSQAYRGEKLFF
-	TRBV5-4	TRBJ2-7	TRBD1	TGTGCCAGCAGCGGGGACAGCTCCTACGAGCAGTACTTC	CASSGDSSYEQYF
few	TRBV6-4	TRBJ1-2	TRBD1	TGTGCCAGCAGGGGAGGGGCACAGGGGGTGGTCTATGGCTACACCTTC	CASRGGAQGVVYGYTF
-	TRBV7-2	TRBJ2-1	TRBD1	TGTGCCAGCAGCTTATCAGGGGGCAATTTCAATGAGCAGTTCTTC	CASSLSGGNFNEQFF
few	TRBV10-3	TRBJ1-2	-	TGTGCCATCAGTGCAAGGACAGAGCACTATGGCTACACCTTC	CAISARTEHYGYTF
-	TRBV12-3/TRBV12-4	TRBJ2-7	-	TGTGCCAGCAGTTTAGCGAGAGCCTACGAGCAGTACTTC	CASSLARAYEQYF
once	TRBV6-2/TRBV6-3	TRBJ1-5	TRBD1	TGTGCCAGCAGCCCCATTTGGACAGGGCCCAATCAGCCCCAGCATTTT	CASSPIWTGPNQPQHF
-	TRBV7-2	TRBJ2-5	TRBD1	TGTGCCAGCAGCTTAGCTGGTCAGGGGGCGGAGACCCAGTACTTC	CASSLAGQGAETQYF
-	TRBV11-2	TRBJ2-7	-	TGTGCCAGCAGCCCCGGAACAGGGTCGGGCGAGCAGTACTTC	CASSPGTGSGEQYF
-	TRBV27	TRBJ2-7	TRBD2	TGTGCCAGCAGTTTAGACGGGAGGGCTCTATACGAGCAGTACTTC	CASSLDGRALYEQYF
once	TRBV5-8	TRBJ2-5	-	TGTGCCAGCAGCTTCAGGGAAGTAAGAGAGACCCAGTACTTC	CASSFREVRETQYF
-	TRBV7-2	TRBJ2-2	-	TGTGCCAGCAGCGCTCGCGCAAATCCCCGCACCGGGGAGCTGTTTTTT	CASSARANPRTGELFF
few	TRBV30	TRBJ1-2	-	TGTGCCTGGAACGAGGGCTATGGCTACACCTTC	CAWNEGYGYTF
few	TRBV14	TRBJ1-1	TRBD1	TGTGCCAGCAGCCACACCAACAGGGGAGAAGCTTTCTTT	CASSHTNRGEAFF
-	TRBV5-8	TRBJ1-1	-	TGTGCCAGCAGCTTGGTCGCCAGAGCGGAAGCTTTCTTT	CASSLVARAEAFF
-	TRBV28	TRBJ1-2	TRBD1	TGTGCCATCAGGACGATGGACAGGGGGCGTGATGGCTACACCTTC	CAIRTMDRGRDGYTF
few	TRBV7-8	TRBJ2-3	TRBD2	TGTGCCAGCACGTACGGACTAGCCCGCACTGCCTTCACAGATACGCAGTATTTT	CASTYGLARTAFTDTQYF
-	TRBV5-8	TRBJ2-7	-	TGTGCCAGCAGCAGAGGGGACACCCCCTACGAGCAGTACTTC	CASSRGDTPYEQYF
few	TRBV9	TRBJ1-2	-	TGTGCCAGCAGCGTAGCCAGTCGAACATACTATGGCTACACCTTC	CASSVASRTYYGYTF
-	TRBV4-3	TRBJ2-1	TRBD2	TGCGCCAGCAGCCAAGCGGGCCCTGGGACTAGCGAGAGGTGGAATGAGCAGTTCTTC	CASSQAGPGTSERWNEQFF
-	TRBV4-1	TRBJ2-5	-	TGCGCCAGCAGCCAAGATCGGGGGGCAGGTGAGACCCAGTACTTC	CASSQDRGAGETQYF
-	TRBV7-9	TRBJ1-5	TRBD1	TGTGCCAGCAGCCCGCCGGGACAGGGGGGCAATCAGCCCCAGCATTTT	CASSPPGQGGNQPQHF
-	TRBV9	TRBJ1-5	-	TGTGCCAGCAGCGTCGGACTGTTTAGCAATCAGCCCCAGCATTTT	CASSVGLFSNQPQHF
-	TRBV11-3	TRBJ2-1	TRBD2	TGTGCCAGCAGCACGGCCTCGACTAGCGGGTCGTATGAGCAGTTCTTC	CASSTASTSGSYEQFF
-	TRBV21-1	TRBJ2-3	-	TGTGCCACTCCACCGGAAGGGGATAGCACAGATACGCAGTATTTT	CATPPEGDSTDTQYF
-	TRBV3-1/TRBV3-2	TRBJ2-5	-	TGTGCCAGCAGCCGCGAAGGTTCTAGCGACCAAGAGACCCAGTACTTC	CASSREGSSDQETQYF
-	TRBV28	TRBJ2-7	-	TGTGCCAGCAGTTTGGGGAGTCCCATCTACGAGCAGTACTTC	CASSLGSPIYEQYF
-	TRBV28	TRBJ1-5	TRBD1	TGTGCCAGCACACCCTACGGGACAGGGAGCAATCAGCCCCAGCATTTT	CASTPYGTGSNQPQHF
-	TRBV29-1	TRBJ2-7	-	TGCAGCGTTGAATCTTCCTACGAGCAGTACTTC	CSVESSYEQYF
-	TRBV6-5	TRBJ2-7	-	TGTGCCGGGGGTAGGGACTTTTACGAGCAGTACTTC	CAGGRDFYEQYF
-	TRBV10-3	TRBJ1-5	-	TGTGCCATCAGTGACCACAGAGATAGCAATCAGCCCCAGCATTTT	CAISDHRDSNQPQHF
-	TRBV7-9	TRBJ1-5	-	TGTGCCAGCAGCCCCCGCGGCAATCAGCCCCAGCATTTT	CASSPRGNQPQHF
-	TRBV11-2	TRBJ2-2	TRBD1	TGTGCCAGCAGACGTGGGACAGGGAACACCGGGGAGCTGTTTTTT	CASRRGTGNTGELFF
-	TRBV6-5	TRBJ2-2	TRBD1	TGTGCCAGCAGTTTCCTCCGGACAGGGGACACCGGGGAGCTGTTTTTT	CASSFLRTGDTGELFF
-	TRBV6-1	TRBJ2-7	TRBD2	TGTGCCAGCAGTGAGTGGACTAGCGGGATGAACCACGAGCAGTACTTC	CASSEWTSGMNHEQYF